This TCR beta chain was captured by sequencing in a study of blood T cell repertoires in COVID-19. Study-level background: Samples representing acute and convalescent COVID-19 were sourced from the United States, Italy and Spain.

Participants came from about two dozen US areas, aged about 18 to 89 years. Participants' reported clinical history set cohort assignment. V shed 4 bases, J shed 2 bases, and the junction held 14 bases outside the gene matches. CDR1 is LGHDT and CDR2 is YNNKEL in the germline V gene (reference sequence). This CDR3 spans 19 amino acids. Clones were read by immunoSEQ multiplex PCR, and TCRdb kept only the in-frame ones, dropping some. The profile shows approximately 170,000 clones, 80% to 90% of them singletons. In its sample, this clone was seen once. The sequenced material came from PBMCs or T cells enriched from blood (not recorded which). This chain connects TRBV3-1 (or the pseudogene TRBV3-2) to TRBJ2-7; 13 bases line up with TRBD2. This clonotype was sampled from a woman in her fifties or sixties who had recovered from COVID-19. CDR3 coding DNA: TGTGCCAGCAGCCCAACCGACGGACTAGCGGGAGTTGGGACCTACGAGCAGTACTTC. Protein: CASSPTDGLAGVGTYEQYF.